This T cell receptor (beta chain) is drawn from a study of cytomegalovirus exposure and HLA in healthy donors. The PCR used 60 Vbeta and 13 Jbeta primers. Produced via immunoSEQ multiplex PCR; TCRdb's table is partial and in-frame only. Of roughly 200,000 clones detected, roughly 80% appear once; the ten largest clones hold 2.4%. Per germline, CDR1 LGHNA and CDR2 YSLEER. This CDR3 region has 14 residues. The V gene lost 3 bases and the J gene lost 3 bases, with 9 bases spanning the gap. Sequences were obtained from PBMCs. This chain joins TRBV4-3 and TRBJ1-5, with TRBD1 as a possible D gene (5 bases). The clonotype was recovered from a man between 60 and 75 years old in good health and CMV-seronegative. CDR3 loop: CASSQDISNQPQHF. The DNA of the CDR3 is TGCGCCAGCAGCCAGGACATTTCCAATCAGCCCCAGCATTTT.